The 28 T cell receptor beta chains reported below all come from one sample, sequenced in a study of shared clonotypes between healthy human individuals. Using immunoSEQ multiplex PCR, the repertoire was profiled, and TCRdb retains in-frame clones only, with some absent. Seen here are roughly 2.1 million clones, about 93% observed once, and the top ten hold about 1.5%. Terminally differentiated effector memory CD45RA+ cells were excluded from the naive CD8 cells, which were CD45RO-negative and positively selected for CCR7. Material: naive CD8+ T cells from PBMCs. All receptors come from a man between 18 and 29 years old in good health. Some clones in this sample may be carry-over from other donors' samples.

This chain joins TRBV9 and TRBJ2-5; the D is unclear. CDR1 and CDR2 from the germline V gene are SGDLS and YYNGEE. The length of the CDR3 is 15 residues. Trimming left V 3 bases short and J 0 bases short, with 12 bases between. Here the CDR3 reads CASSAFGSYQETQYF. CDR3 sequence (DNA): TGTGCCAGCAGCGCCTTTGGGTCGTACCAAGAGACCCAGTACTTC.

The CDR3 here is CASRGDKRAPYEQYF. The CDR3 DNA reads TGTGCCAGCAGGGGAGACAAAAGGGCGCCCTACGAGCAGTACTTC. This chain connects TRBV2 to TRBJ2-7; possibly TRBD2 for D (5 bases). V gave up 6 bases and J gave up 2 bases, with 17 bases separating them. The germline V gene encodes CDR1 SNHLY and CDR2 FYNNEI. The CDR3 contains 15 residues.

The V and J genes are TRBV11-2 and TRBJ2-7; maybe TRBD1 (6 bases). The ends were cut back, 1 base at V and 2 bases at J, with 12 bases in the middle. Germline assignment: CDR1 SGHAT and CDR2 FQNNGV. This CDR3 comprises 15 residues. The CDR3 here is CASSLVPGVPYEQYF. CDR3 DNA sequence: TGTGCCAGCAGCTTAGTTCCAGGGGTCCCCTACGAGCAGTACTTC. The full variable domain, its missing parts supplied by reference TRBV11-2 and TRBJ2-7, is EAGVAQSPRYKIIEKRQSVAFWCNPISGHATLYWYQQILGQGPKLLIQFQNNGVVDDSQLPKDRFSAERLKGVDSTLKIQPAKLEDSAVYLCASSLVPGVPYEQYFGPGTRLTVT.

The chain couples TRBV13 to TRBJ1-2; TRBD1 might be the D (6 bases). Per the germline V gene, CDR1 is PRHDT and CDR2 is FYEKMQ (reference sequence). This CDR3 is 14 amino acids long. Trimming took off 5 bases at V and 4 bases at J, with 14 bases between the two ends. This chain's CDR3 is CASSRGQRSYGYTF. For the CDR3, the DNA is TGTGCCAGCAGCCGTGGACAGAGATCCTATGGCTACACCTTC.

The chain recombines TRBV5-4 with TRBJ2-2; 7 bases align to TRBD2. The germline V gene has CDR1 SGHNT and CDR2 YYREEE (reference sequence). Trimming cost V 2 bases and J 4 bases; bases outside gene matches: 5. The CDR3 covers 15 residues. CDR3 region: CASSFGRGVTGELFF. The DNA of the CDR3 is TGTGCCAGCAGCTTTGGGAGGGGAGTCACCGGGGAGCTGTTTTTT.

The chain links TRBV7-9 to TRBJ2-7; D is undetermined. V shed 5 bases and J shed 3 bases, with 17 bases lying between them. This CDR3 comprises 15 residues. CDR1 and CDR2 from the germline V gene are SEHNR and FQNEAQ (reference sequence). DNA of the CDR3: TGTGCCAGCAGCCGCCCCGACGGTGTGAACTACGAGCAGTACTTC. The encoded protein is CASSRPDGVNYEQYF.

This chain links TRBV27 with TRBJ2-7; D remains unclear. Germline loops: CDR1 MNHEY, CDR2 SMNVEV (reference sequence). The CDR3 extends over 15 amino acids. V was shortened by 3 bases and J by 3 bases, with 15 bases between the two germline ends. CDR3 protein: CASSFSGGYYYEQYF. The CDR3 nucleotides read TGTGCCAGCAGTTTTTCAGGCGGTTACTACTACGAGCAGTACTTC.

V and J are TRBV4-1 and TRBJ2-7; TRBD1 might be the D (6 bases). Germline CDR1 reads MGHRA; CDR2 reads YSYEKL. The V and J ends lost 1 base and 2 bases respectively, with 18 bases between them. The CDR3 consists of 17 residues. CDR3 protein: CASSQVYGTNKAYEQYF. CDR3 nucleotide sequence: TGCGCCAGCAGCCAAGTTTACGGGACAAATAAAGCCTACGAGCAGTACTTC.

The chain combines TRBV7-9 with TRBJ2-7; the D is unclear. The CDR3 consists of 17 residues. The germline V gene has CDR1 SEHNR and CDR2 FQNEAQ (reference sequence). V lost 5 bases and J lost 7, with 27 bases in between. The CDR3 DNA sequence: TGTGCCAGCAGCCCGCAAACCCCACGGCTACTAAAGGGTGAGCAGTACTTC. This translates into CASSPQTPRLLKGEQYF.

The CDR3 region is CASSRPENEQFF. The CDR3 nucleotides are TGCGCCAGCAGCCGACCGGAGAATGAGCAGTTCTTC. V gene TRBV4-1 combines with J gene TRBJ2-1; D gene uncertain. Trimming removed 4 bases from V and 7 bases from J, with 8 bases in between. The CDR3 sequence is 12 residues long. The germline V gene has CDR1 MGHRA and CDR2 YSYEKL.

The gene calls are TRBV13 and TRBJ1-1; TRBD1 is a possible D gene (6 bases). This CDR3 region has 15 residues. The ends were cut back, 5 bases at V and 5 bases at J, with 18 bases in the middle. The germline V gene has CDR1 PRHDT and CDR2 FYEKMQ (reference sequence). The CDR3, as DNA: TGTGCCAGCAGCGAGGGCCAGGGGAGGAGGACTGAAGCTTTCTTT. The encoded protein is CASSEGQGRRTEAFF.

The chain is built from TRBV15 and TRBJ2-1; 9 bases map to TRBD2. CDR3 length equals 16 residues. CDR1 is LNHNV and CDR2 is YYDKDF in the germline V gene (reference sequence). With 5 bases clipped from V and 5 bases from J, the junction kept 10 bases outside the gene matches. Here the CDR3 DNA reads TGTGCCACCAGCTTCCAGGCTAGCGGGATCAACAATGAGCAGTTCTTC. This gives the protein CATSFQASGINNEQFF.

This clone is a singleton in its sample. The chain recombines TRBV28 with TRBJ2-7; D remains unclear. CDR1 is MDHEN, CDR2 SYDVKM, per germline. The CDR3 consists of 20 residues. Trimming removed 6 bases at V and 0 bases at J, with 30 bases between. The chain's CDR3 is CASSDKFPFGRPSSSYEQYF. The CDR3 DNA sequence: TGTGCCAGCAGCGACAAATTCCCGTTCGGCCGACCCTCGAGCTCCTACGAGCAGTACTTC. Full variable domain (remainder filled in from reference TRBV28 and TRBJ2-7): DVKVTQSSRYLVKRTGEKVFLECVQDMDHENMFWYRQDPGLGLRLIYFSYDVKMKEKGDIPEGYSVSREKKERFSLILESASTNQTSMYLCASSDKFPFGRPSSSYEQYFGPGTRLTVT.

CDR3 region: CASSQASSGRLEQYF. The CDR3 DNA sequence: TGTGCCAGCAGCCAAGCCTCTAGCGGGAGATTGGAGCAGTACTTC. V gene TRBV14 combines with J gene TRBJ2-7; TRBD2 agrees at 10 bases. V was pared by 1 base and J by 7 bases, with 7 bases of the junction left unmatched. The CDR3 is 15 amino acids. Germline V gene sequence: CDR1 SGHDN, CDR2 FVKESK.

The V and J genes are TRBV9 and TRBJ2-5; 8 bases are a match to TRBD1. This CDR3 has 15 amino acids. Unmatched junction bases numbered 5, after V lost 0 bases and J lost 4 bases. Per the germline V gene, CDR1 is SGDLS and CDR2 is YYNGEE. The CDR3 DNA is TGTGCCAGCAGCGTAGGGCAGGGGGCGCGAGAGACCCAGTACTTC. Translated: CASSVGQGARETQYF.

The chain recombines TRBV7-9 with TRBJ2-2, with D maybe TRBD2 (6 bases). The CDR3 consists of 16 residues. The germline V gene encodes CDR1 SEHNR and CDR2 FQNEAQ (reference sequence). Trimming took 4 bases from V and 2 from J, leaving 14 bases between them. This chain's CDR3 is CASSSRDSLNTGELFF. The CDR3 nucleotides are TGTGCCAGCAGCTCGCGGGACTCCCTCAACACCGGGGAGCTGTTTTTT.

The rearrangement links TRBV28 to TRBJ1-1; 12 bases are shared with TRBD1. Per the germline V gene, CDR1 is MDHEN and CDR2 is SYDVKM. V shed 6 bases and J 4 bases; nucleotides not matched to a gene: 9. This CDR3 contains 16 residues. CDR3 DNA sequence: TGTGCCAGCAGGCCGGGACAGGGGGCGGAAGGCACTGAAGCTTTCTTT. Its protein product is CASRPGQGAEGTEAFF.

CDR3 residues: CAITQDLAGEYEQYF. In nucleotides, the CDR3 is TGTGCCATCACTCAGGATCTAGCGGGAGAGTACGAGCAGTACTTC. The chain combines TRBV10-3 with TRBJ2-7; 10 bases map to TRBD2. V lost 7 bases, J lost 4 bases, and 10 bases stayed unmatched. Germline CDR1 is ENHRY and CDR2 is SYGVKD. The length of the CDR3 is 15 residues.

The genes are TRBV11-2 and TRBJ2-7; D remains ambiguous. V was clipped by 3 bases and J by 3 bases, with 15 bases between them. The CDR3 totals 15 residues. Germline lookup yields CDR1 SGHAT and CDR2 FQNNGV. The DNA for the CDR3 is TGTGCCAGCAGCTTCGGCGGCGCCGGTCACTACGAGCAGTACTTC. Residues: CASSFGGAGHYEQYF.

CDR3 protein: CASSSNRGNYGYTF. The CDR3 DNA reads TGTGCCAGCAGCTCAAACAGGGGCAACTATGGCTACACCTTC. The chain combines TRBV5-4 with TRBJ1-2; 7 bases map to TRBD1. V shed 3 bases and J 2 bases; nucleotides not matched to a gene: 4. Germline V CDR1 and CDR2: SGHNT, YYREEE (reference sequence). The CDR3 is 14 amino acids.

This sequence joins TRBV9 and TRBJ2-3; maybe TRBD1 (5 bases). The CDR3 loop spans 14 amino acids. The V end was cut by 5 bases, the J end by 4 bases, with 14 bases between. CDR1 is SGDLS, CDR2 YYNGEE, per germline. The CDR3 loop is CASRDNAASDTQYF. In nucleotides, the CDR3 is TGTGCCAGCAGGGACAATGCGGCCTCAGATACGCAGTATTTT.

The chain is built from TRBV19 and TRBJ2-2; 9 nucleotides align to TRBD1. The CDR3 runs to 16 residues. The germline gives CDR1 LNHDA, CDR2 SQIVND (reference sequence). The trim removed 10 bases at V and 4 bases at J, leaving 13 bases unmatched. CDR3 region: CATNDRDRAFTGELFF. DNA of the CDR3: TGTGCCACCAATGACCGGGACAGGGCCTTCACCGGGGAGCTGTTTTTT.

The rearrangement uses TRBV7-3 and TRBJ2-1, with D perhaps matching TRBD1 (5 bases). Trimming pared 4 bases from V and 0 bases from J, leaving 16 bases between. Germline V gene data show CDR1 as SGHTA and CDR2 as FQGTGA. CDR3 size: 17 residues. The CDR3 bases are TGTGCCAGCAGCTACACTCACAGGACGAGCTCCTACAATGAGCAGTTCTTC. Its protein product is CASSYTHRTSSYNEQFF.

This chain uses TRBV5-4 with TRBJ2-1; weak D call: TRBD2 (5 bases). Germline CDR1 and CDR2: SGHNT and YYREEE (reference sequence). The CDR3 totals 11 residues. V shed 4 bases and J shed 7 bases, with 6 bases lying between them. For the CDR3, the DNA is TGTGCCAGCAGCGTAGCGAATGAGCAGTTCTTC. Amino acid sequence: CASSVANEQFF. The full variable domain, in which reference TRBV5-4 and TRBJ2-1 provide the parts outside the CDR3, is ETGVTQSPTHLIKTRGQQVTLRCSSQSGHNTVSWYQQALGQGPQFIFQYYREEENGRGNFPPRFSGLQFPNYSSELNVNALELDDSALYLCASSVANEQFFGPGTRLTVL.

The chain carries TRBV28 and TRBJ2-1; a possible D gene is TRBD2 (6 bases). Germline values: CDR1 MDHEN, CDR2 SYDVKM. This CDR3 contains 14 residues. Deletions cut 9 bases from V and 7 bases from J, with 19 bases between. CDR3 nucleotides: TGTGCCAGTGGGCAGACTAGAATGACAAATGAGCAGTTCTTC. Its translation is CASGQTRMTNEQFF.

The rearrangement joins TRBV7-9 to TRBJ1-1; unclear D gene. Trimming shortened V by 4 bases and J by 5 bases, and 8 bases separated the two germline ends. CDR3 length equals 12 residues. Germline V gives CDR1 SEHNR, CDR2 FQNEAQ (reference sequence). The CDR3 DNA sequence: TGTGCCAGCAGCTCCAAGCCAACTGAAGCTTTCTTT. Translating it yields CASSSKPTEAFF.

The CDR3 sequence: CASSPNRLESYEQYF. The CDR3 DNA follows: TGCGCCAGCAGCCCGAACCGCCTCGAGTCCTACGAGCAGTACTTC. The V call is TRBV5-1, the J call TRBJ2-7; no clear D gene. Trimming took 4 bases from V and 1 from J, leaving 15 bases between them. The length of the CDR3 is 15 residues. Germline lookup yields CDR1 SGHRS and CDR2 YFSETQ. The entire variable domain, with the rest obtained from reference TRBV5-1 and TRBJ2-7, is as follows: KAGVTQTPRYLIKTRGQQVTLSCSPISGHRSVSWYQQTPGQGLQFLFEYFSETQRNKGNFPGRFSGRQFSNSRSEMNVSTLELGDSALYLCASSPNRLESYEQYFGPGTRLTVT.

The V and J genes are TRBV7-9 and TRBJ2-7; D is possibly TRBD2 (7 bases). CDR3 length: 17 residues. V was shortened by 0 bases and J by 0 bases, with 15 bases between the two germline ends. In germline, CDR1 is SEHNR, CDR2 FQNEAQ (reference sequence). The CDR3 DNA is TGTGCCAGCAGCTTAGCGGTAGGGGGGACTACCTCCTACGAGCAGTACTTC. Its protein is CASSLAVGGTTSYEQYF. The entire variable domain, with the rest obtained from reference TRBV7-9 and TRBJ2-7, is as follows: DTGVSQNPRHKITKRGQNVTFRCDPISEHNRLYWYRQTLGQGPEFLTYFQNEAQLEKSRLLSDRFSAERPKGSFSTLEIQRTEQGDSAMYLCASSLAVGGTTSYEQYFGPGTRLTVT.